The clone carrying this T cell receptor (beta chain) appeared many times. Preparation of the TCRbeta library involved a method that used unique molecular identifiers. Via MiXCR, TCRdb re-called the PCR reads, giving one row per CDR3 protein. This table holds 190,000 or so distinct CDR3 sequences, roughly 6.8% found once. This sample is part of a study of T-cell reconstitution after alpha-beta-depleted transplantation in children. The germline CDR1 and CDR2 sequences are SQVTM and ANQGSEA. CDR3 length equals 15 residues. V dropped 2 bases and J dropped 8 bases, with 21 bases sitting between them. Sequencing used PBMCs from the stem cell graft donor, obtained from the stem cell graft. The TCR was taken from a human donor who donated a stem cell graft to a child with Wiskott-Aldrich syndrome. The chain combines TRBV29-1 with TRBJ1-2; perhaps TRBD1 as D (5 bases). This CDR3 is CSVESTSTGVRGYTF. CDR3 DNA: TGCAGCGTTGAATCTACTTCAACGGGGGTACGGGGCTACACCTTC.